The T cell receptor beta chain described here comes from a study of T cell repertoires in cytomegalovirus infection. This clonotype has a handful of counts. Antigen: not known. The CDR3 contains 14 residues. The germline V gene has CDR1 SEHNR and CDR2 FQNEAQ (reference sequence). The germline V and J ends were trimmed by 2 bases and 3 bases, with 8 bases remaining between them. TCRdb redid the calling of the reads with MiXCR, one entry per CDR3 protein. The sample consists of fewer than 900,000 distinct CDR3 sequences, about 27% of them appearing once. This chain links TRBV7-9 with TRBJ1-5; the D gene is possibly TRBD1 (5 bases). Sample: cultured CD8+ T cells from PBMCs, taken from culture after CMV antigen stimulation. The sequence derives from a human donor in good health (CMV status not recorded). Some clones in this sample may be carry-over from other donors' samples. CDR3 bases: TGTGCCAGCAGCTTATCGACAGTCAATCAGCCCCAGCATTTT. Residues: CASSLSTVNQPQHF.